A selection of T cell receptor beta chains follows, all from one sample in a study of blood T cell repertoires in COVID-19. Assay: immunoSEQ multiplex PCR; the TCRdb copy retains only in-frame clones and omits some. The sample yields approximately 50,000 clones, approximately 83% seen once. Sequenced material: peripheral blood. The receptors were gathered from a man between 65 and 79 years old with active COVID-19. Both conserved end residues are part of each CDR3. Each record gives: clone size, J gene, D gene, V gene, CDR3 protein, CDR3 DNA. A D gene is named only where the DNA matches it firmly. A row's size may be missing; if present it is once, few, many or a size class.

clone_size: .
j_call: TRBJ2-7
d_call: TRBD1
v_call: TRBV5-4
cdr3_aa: CASSRPGGRGSSYEQYF
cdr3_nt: TGTGCCAGCAGCCGACCGGGTGGCAGGGGGAGCTCCTACGAGCAGTACTTC

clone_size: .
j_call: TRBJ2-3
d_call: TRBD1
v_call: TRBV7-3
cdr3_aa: CASSLGTATDTQYF
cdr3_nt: TGTGCCAGCAGCCTAGGGACAGCGACAGATACGCAGTATTTT

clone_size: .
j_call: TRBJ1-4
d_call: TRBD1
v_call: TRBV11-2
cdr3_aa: CASSLVGQGAPSPVKLFF
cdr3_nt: TGTGCCAGCAGCTTAGTGGGACAGGGGGCCCCGTCACCTGTAAAACTGTTTTTT

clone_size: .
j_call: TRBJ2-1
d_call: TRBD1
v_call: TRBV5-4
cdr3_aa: CASSLGTGVYNEQFF
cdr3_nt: TGTGCCAGCAGCTTGGGGACAGGCGTCTACAATGAGCAGTTCTTC

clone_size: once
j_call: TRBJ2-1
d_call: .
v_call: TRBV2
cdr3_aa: CASRSSVREQFF
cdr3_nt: TGTGCCAGCAGGAGTAGCGTCAGGGAGCAGTTCTTC

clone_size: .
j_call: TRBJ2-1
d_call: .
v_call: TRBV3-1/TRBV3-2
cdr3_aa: CASSQEGLAPNEQFF
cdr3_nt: TGTGCCAGCAGCCAAGAAGGGCTAGCGCCCAATGAGCAGTTCTTC

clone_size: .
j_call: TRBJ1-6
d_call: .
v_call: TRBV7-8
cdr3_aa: CASSLGERAYNSPLHF
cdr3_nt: TGTGCCAGCAGCCTTGGGGAGAGGGCCTATAATTCACCCCTCCACTTT

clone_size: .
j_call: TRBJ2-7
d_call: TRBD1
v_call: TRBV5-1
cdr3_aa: CASSHRDRAYEQYF
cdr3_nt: TGCGCCAGCAGCCACCGGGACAGAGCCTACGAGCAGTACTTC

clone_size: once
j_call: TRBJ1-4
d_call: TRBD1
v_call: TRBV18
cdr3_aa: CASSPGTGLNEKLFF
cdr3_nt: TGTGCCAGCTCACCGGGGACAGGGCTGAATGAAAAACTGTTTTTT

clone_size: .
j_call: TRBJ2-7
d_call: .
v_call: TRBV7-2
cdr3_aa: CASSLGTPLEQYF
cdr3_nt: TGTGCCAGCAGCTTAGGGACACCGCTGGAGCAGTACTTC

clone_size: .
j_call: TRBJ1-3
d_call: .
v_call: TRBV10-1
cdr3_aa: CASSDSPIGNTIYF
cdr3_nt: TGCGCCAGCAGCGACAGTCCCATCGGAAACACCATATATTTT

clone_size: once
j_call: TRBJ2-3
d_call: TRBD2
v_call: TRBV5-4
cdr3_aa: CASSLILAGGRSTDTQYF
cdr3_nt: TGTGCCAGCAGCTTGATCCTAGCGGGGGGGCGAAGCACAGATACGCAGTATTTT

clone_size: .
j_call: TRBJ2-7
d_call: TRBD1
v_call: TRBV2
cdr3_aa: CASSRRDRPPTRQYF
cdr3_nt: TGTGCCAGCAGCCGACGGGACAGGCCTCCTACGAGGCAGTACTTC

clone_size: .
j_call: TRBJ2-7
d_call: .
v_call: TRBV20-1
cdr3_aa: CSASPGTRAIRYEQYF
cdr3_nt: TGCAGTGCTAGTCCCGGGACTCGTGCCATTCGCTACGAGCAGTACTTC

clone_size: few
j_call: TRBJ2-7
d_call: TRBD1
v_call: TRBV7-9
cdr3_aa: CASSSDRAIYEQYF
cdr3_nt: TGTGCCAGCAGCTCAGACAGGGCGATCTACGAGCAGTACTTC

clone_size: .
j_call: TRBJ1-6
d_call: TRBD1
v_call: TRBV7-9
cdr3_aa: CASSLASGQGGSPLHF
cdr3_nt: TGTGCCAGCAGCTTAGCCTCGGGACAGGGTGGTTCACCCCTCCACTTT

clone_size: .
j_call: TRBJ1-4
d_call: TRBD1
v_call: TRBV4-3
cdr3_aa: CASSQDPGTGPNEKLFF
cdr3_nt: TGCGCCAGCAGCCAAGATCCCGGGACAGGGCCAAATGAAAAACTGTTTTTT

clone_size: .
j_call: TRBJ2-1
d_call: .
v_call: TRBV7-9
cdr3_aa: CASSFSLSSYNEQFF
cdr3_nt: TGTGCCAGCAGCTTTAGCCTGAGCTCCTACAATGAGCAGTTCTTC

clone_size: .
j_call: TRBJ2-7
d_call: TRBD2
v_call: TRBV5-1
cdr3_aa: CASGSTSGKSYEQYF
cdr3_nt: TGCGCCAGCGGATCGACTAGCGGGAAGTCCTACGAGCAGTACTTC

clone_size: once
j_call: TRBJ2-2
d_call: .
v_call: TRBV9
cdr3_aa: CASSPLSVRGTGELFF
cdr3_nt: TGTGCCAGCAGCCCCCTTAGTGTTAGAGGGACCGGGGAGCTGTTTTTT

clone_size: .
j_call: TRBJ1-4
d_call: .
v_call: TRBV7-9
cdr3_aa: CASSLRAGSGEKLFF
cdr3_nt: TGTGCCAGCAGCTTACGGGCAGGGTCTGGCGAAAAACTGTTTTTT

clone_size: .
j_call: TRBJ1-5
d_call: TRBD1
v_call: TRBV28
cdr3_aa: CASSLGQGRNQPQHF
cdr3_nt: TGTGCCAGCAGTTTAGGACAGGGGCGGAATCAGCCCCAGCATTTT

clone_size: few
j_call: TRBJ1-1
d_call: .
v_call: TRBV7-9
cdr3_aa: CASSLSLRVNTEAFF
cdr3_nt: TGTGCCAGCAGCTTAAGTCTCAGGGTGAACACTGAAGCTTTCTTT

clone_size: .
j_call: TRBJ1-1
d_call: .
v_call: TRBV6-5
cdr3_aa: CASSYMGGSGNTEAFF
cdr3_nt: TGTGCCAGCAGTTACATGGGAGGAAGCGGCAACACTGAAGCTTTCTTT

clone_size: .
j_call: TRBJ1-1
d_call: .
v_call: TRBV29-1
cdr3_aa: CSVSVDMNTEAFF
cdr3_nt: TGCAGCGTTTCCGTGGACATGAACACTGAAGCTTTCTTT

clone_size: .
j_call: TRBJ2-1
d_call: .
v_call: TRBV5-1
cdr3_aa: CASSLPADSRRFF
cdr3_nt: TGCGCCAGCAGCTTGCCCGCGGACAGTCGAAGGTTCTTC

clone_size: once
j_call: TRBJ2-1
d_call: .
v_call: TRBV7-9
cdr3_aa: CASSRGGVDNEQFF
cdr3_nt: TGTGCCAGCAGTCGTGGAGGGGTAGACAATGAGCAGTTCTTC

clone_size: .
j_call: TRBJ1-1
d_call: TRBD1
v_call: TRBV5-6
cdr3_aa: CASSPGTGARNTEAFF
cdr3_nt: TGTGCCAGCAGCCCGGGGACAGGGGCTCGGAACACTGAAGCTTTCTTT

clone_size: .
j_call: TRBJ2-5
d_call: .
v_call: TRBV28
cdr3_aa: CASSRGTFQETQYF
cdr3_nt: TGTGCCAGCAGTCGCGGGACTTTCCAAGAGACCCAGTACTTC

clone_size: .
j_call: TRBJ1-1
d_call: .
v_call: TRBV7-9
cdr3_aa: CASSLYNNGGDTEAFF
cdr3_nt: TGTGCCAGCAGCTTATATAACAATGGCGGGGACACTGAAGCTTTCTTT

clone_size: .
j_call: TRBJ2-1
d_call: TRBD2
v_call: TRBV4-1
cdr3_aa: CASRPGLAVINEQFF
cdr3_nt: TGCGCCAGCAGACCGGGACTAGCGGTGATCAATGAGCAGTTCTTC

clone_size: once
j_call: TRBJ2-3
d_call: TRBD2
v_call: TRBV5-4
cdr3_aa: CASSLALAGASTDTQYF
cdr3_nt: TGTGCCAGCAGCTTGGCACTAGCGGGGGCCAGCACAGATACGCAGTATTTT

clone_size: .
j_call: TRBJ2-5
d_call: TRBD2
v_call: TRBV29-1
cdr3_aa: CSVSAGTSGGAGETQYF
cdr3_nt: TGCAGCGTGAGCGCCGGGACTAGCGGGGGGGCCGGAGAGACCCAGTACTTC

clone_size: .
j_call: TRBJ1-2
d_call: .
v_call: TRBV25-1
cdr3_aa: CASTPGGRLYGYTF
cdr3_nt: TGTGCCAGCACCCCCGGGGGGCGACTCTATGGCTACACCTTC

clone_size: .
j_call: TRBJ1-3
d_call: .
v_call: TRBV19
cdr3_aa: CASSIFYGETFSGNTIYF
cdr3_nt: TGTGCCAGTAGTATTTTTTACGGCGAGACTTTCTCTGGAAACACCATATATTTT

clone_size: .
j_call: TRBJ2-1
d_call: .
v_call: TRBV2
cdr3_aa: CASSVPHSDRPTYNEQFF
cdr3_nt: TGTGCCAGCAGTGTTCCCCACTCCGACAGGCCTACTTACAATGAGCAGTTCTTC

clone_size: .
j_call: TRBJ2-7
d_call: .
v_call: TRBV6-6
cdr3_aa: CASSLTGSRGYEQYF
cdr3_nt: TGTGCCAGCAGCCTCACAGGGTCCCGAGGCTACGAGCAGTACTTC

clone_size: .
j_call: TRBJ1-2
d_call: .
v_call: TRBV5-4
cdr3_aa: CASSPTSGNPNYGYTF
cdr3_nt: TGTGCCAGCAGCCCAACTTCCGGGAATCCTAACTATGGCTACACCTTC

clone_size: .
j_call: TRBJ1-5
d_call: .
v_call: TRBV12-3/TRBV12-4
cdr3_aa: CASSLALGQPQHF
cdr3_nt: TGTGCCAGCAGTTTAGCGCTAGGACAGCCCCAGCATTTT

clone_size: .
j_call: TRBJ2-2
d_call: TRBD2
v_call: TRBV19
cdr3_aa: CASSMVAGGLHGSGTGELFF
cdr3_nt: TGTGCCAGTAGTATGGTAGCGGGGGGACTACATGGGTCGGGCACCGGGGAGCTGTTTTTT

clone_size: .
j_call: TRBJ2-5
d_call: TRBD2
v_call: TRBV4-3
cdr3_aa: CASSQRGYGGGETQYF
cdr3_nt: TGCGCCAGCAGCCAAAGAGGGTATGGGGGGGGAGAGACCCAGTACTTC

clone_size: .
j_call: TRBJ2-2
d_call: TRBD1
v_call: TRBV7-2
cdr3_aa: CASSRDRSYGELFF
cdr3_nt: TGTGCCAGCAGCCGGGACAGATCCTACGGGGAGCTGTTTTTT

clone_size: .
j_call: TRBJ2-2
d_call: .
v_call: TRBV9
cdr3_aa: CASAGAGDTGELFF
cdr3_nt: TGTGCCAGCGCGGGTGCAGGGGACACCGGGGAGCTGTTTTTT

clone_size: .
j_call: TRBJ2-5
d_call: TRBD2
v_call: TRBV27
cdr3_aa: CASSFKRGVQETQYF
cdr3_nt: TGTGCCAGCAGTTTTAAGCGGGGGGTACAAGAGACCCAGTACTTC

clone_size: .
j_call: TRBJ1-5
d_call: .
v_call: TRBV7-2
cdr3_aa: CASSPQGGNQPQHF
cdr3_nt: TGTGCCAGCAGCCCACAGGGAGGCAATCAGCCCCAGCATTTT

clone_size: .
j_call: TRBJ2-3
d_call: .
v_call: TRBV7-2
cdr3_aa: CASSSGVARRDTQYF
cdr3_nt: TGTGCCAGCAGCTCGGGGGTGGCTAGAAGGGATACGCAGTATTTT

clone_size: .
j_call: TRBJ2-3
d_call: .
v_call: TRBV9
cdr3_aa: CASSVTTAGYTDTQYF
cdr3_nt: TGTGCCAGCAGCGTAACGACTGCGGGGTACACAGATACGCAGTATTTT

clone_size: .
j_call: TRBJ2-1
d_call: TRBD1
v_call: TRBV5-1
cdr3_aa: CASSARQGNNEQFF
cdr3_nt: TGCGCCAGCTCCGCCCGACAGGGAAACAATGAGCAGTTCTTC

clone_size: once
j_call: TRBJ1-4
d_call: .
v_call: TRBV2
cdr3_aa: CASRPGYYEKLFF
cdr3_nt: TGTGCCAGCAGACCAGGGTATTACGAAAAACTGTTTTTT

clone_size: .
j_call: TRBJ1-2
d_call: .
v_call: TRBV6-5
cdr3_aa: CATGRQYGYTF
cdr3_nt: TGTGCCACGGGTAGACAGTATGGCTACACCTTC

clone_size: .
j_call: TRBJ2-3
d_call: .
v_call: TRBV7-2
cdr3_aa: CASSQGGSTDTQYF
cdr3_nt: TGTGCCAGCAGCCAGGGCGGCTCAACAGATACGCAGTATTTT

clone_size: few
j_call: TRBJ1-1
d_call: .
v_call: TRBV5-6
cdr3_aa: CASEPTGFGTEAFF
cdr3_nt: TGTGCCAGCGAACCGACGGGTTTCGGAACTGAAGCTTTCTTT

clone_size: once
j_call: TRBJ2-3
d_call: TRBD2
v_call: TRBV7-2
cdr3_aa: CASSPLIRGVPSGTDTQYF
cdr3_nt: TGTGCCAGCAGCCCGTTAATTCGGGGGGTCCCCTCCGGCACAGATACGCAGTATTTT

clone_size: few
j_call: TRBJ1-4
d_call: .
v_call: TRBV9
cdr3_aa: CASSVLSGSSEKLFF
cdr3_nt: TGTGCCAGCAGCGTACTTTCCGGGTCAAGCGAAAAACTGTTTTTT

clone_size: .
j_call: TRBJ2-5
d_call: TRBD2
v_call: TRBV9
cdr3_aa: CASSTSGGSETQYF
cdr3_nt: TGTGCCAGCAGCACCAGCGGGGGGTCGGAGACCCAGTACTTC

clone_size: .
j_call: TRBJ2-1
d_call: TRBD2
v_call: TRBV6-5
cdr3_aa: CASSPRGGLVDEQFF
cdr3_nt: TGTGCCAGCAGCCCGCGGGGGGGCCTTGTCGATGAGCAGTTCTTC

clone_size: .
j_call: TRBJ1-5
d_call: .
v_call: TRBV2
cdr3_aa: CASSVRTRREQPQHF
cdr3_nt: TGTGCCAGCAGTGTGCGCACAAGGAGGGAACAGCCCCAGCATTTT

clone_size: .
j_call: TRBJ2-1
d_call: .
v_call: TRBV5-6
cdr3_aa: CASSPGSYNEQFF
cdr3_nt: TGTGCCAGCAGCCCCGGCTCCTACAATGAGCAGTTCTTC

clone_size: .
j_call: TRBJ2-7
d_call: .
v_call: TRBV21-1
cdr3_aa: CASLQGAPPFDEQYF
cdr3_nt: TGTGCCAGCTTACAGGGGGCTCCTCCTTTCGACGAGCAGTACTTC

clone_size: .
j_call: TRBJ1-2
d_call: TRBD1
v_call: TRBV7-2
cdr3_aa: CASSPQGAVGYTF
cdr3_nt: TGTGCCAGCAGCCCACAGGGGGCTGTTGGCTACACCTTC